These 15 T cell receptor beta chains came from one sample sequenced in a study of blood T cell repertoires in COVID-19. Clones were read by immunoSEQ multiplex PCR, and TCRdb kept only the in-frame ones, dropping some. This sample carries about 480,000 clones, around 90% of them seen once, and the ten largest clones take roughly 8.3%. Sequencing was done on a sample of peripheral blood. These receptors came from a woman between 50 and 59 years old with COVID-19, enrolled during active disease.

The V and J genes are TRBV18 and TRBJ2-2; 8 bases are shared with TRBD1. The ends lost 6 bases at V and 6 bases at J; junction bases unmatched: 9. The CDR3 consists of 15 residues. Per the germline V gene, CDR1 is KGHSH and CDR2 is LQKENI. The CDR3 is CASSLSTGAAGELFF. The DNA for the CDR3 is TGTGCCAGCTCTCTCTCGACAGGGGCGGCCGGGGAGCTGTTTTTT.

This clone was counted once. CDR3 in DNA: TGTGCCAGCAGCCTCTGGGCAGGGGGTCCCAATGAGCAGTTCTTC. Its protein is CASSLWAGGPNEQFF. V is TRBV9 and J is TRBJ2-1; 7 bases line up with TRBD1. The V segment lost 4 bases and the J segment 6 bases; nucleotides outside the gene matches: 10. CDR3 length: 15 residues. Germline assignment: CDR1 SGDLS and CDR2 YYNGEE.

The V gene is TRBV13, the J gene TRBJ1-2; tentative D call: TRBD1 (6 bases). This CDR3 spans 15 amino acids. Germline lookup yields CDR1 PRHDT and CDR2 FYEKMQ (reference sequence). Trimming shortened V by 6 bases and J by 6 bases, and 20 bases separated the two germline ends. For the CDR3, the DNA is TGTGCCAGCAGACTACAGGGCGGCTCGCGGAATGGCTACACCTTC. It translates to CASRLQGGSRNGYTF.

V and J are TRBV30 and TRBJ1-6; the D is unclear. Trimming pared 0 bases from V and 7 bases from J, leaving 7 bases between. CDR3 length: 13 amino acids. Germline V gives CDR1 GTSNPN, CDR2 SVGIG (reference sequence). CDR3 bases: TGTGCCTGGAGTGTACTAGAGAATTCACCCCTCCACTTT. Translating gives CAWSVLENSPLHF. The full variable domain, its missing parts supplied by reference TRBV30 and TRBJ1-6, is SQTIHQWPATLVQPVGSPLSLECTVEGTSNPNLYWYRQAAGRGLQLLFYSVGIGQISSEVPQNLSASRPQDRQFILSSKKLLLSDSGFYLCAWSVLENSPLHFGNGTRLTVT.

V and J are TRBV27 and TRBJ1-2; 11 positions agree with TRBD1. CDR3 size: 15 residues. Germline V CDR1 and CDR2: MNHEY, SMNVEV (reference sequence). The J segment lost 4 bases and the V segment lost 5 bases, leaving 6 bases of the junction unmatched. CDR3 loop: CASSPGTGGGYGYTF. DNA of the CDR3: TGTGCCAGCAGTCCGGGGACAGGGGGGGGCTATGGCTACACCTTC.

V usage is TRBV5-5 and J usage is TRBJ1-5, with 9 bases fitting TRBD1. The junction had 5 bases not matched to a gene; V was cut back by 3 bases and J by 4 bases. This CDR3 has 15 residues. Germline assignment: CDR1 SGHKS and CDR2 YYEKEE (reference sequence). The DNA of the CDR3 is TGTGCCAGCAGCTGGGGACAGGGACGAAATCAGCCCCAGCATTTT. Translated, it gives CASSWGQGRNQPQHF.

The V gene is TRBV19, the J gene TRBJ1-6, with D unclear. Germline CDR1 is LNHDA and CDR2 is SQIVND (reference sequence). V was clipped by 1 base and J by 8 bases, with 6 bases between them. The CDR3 consists of 13 residues. CDR3 sequence reads: CASSIVGDSPLHF. The DNA of the CDR3 is TGTGCCAGTAGTATAGTGGGCGATTCACCCCTCCACTTT.

The genes are TRBV4-1 and TRBJ2-3; 8 bases fit TRBD2. The J segment lost 6 bases and the V segment lost 4 bases, leaving 12 bases of the junction unmatched. Germline loops: CDR1 MGHRA, CDR2 YSYEKL. The CDR3 spans 16 residues. CDR3 DNA sequence: TGCGCCAGCAGCCCCTTTGGGCGGGGGGTCATGGATACGCAGTATTTT. The encoded protein is CASSPFGRGVMDTQYF.

The chain is built from TRBV7-9 and TRBJ1-1, with D unclear. This CDR3 spans 14 amino acids. Germline loops: CDR1 SEHNR, CDR2 FQNEAQ (reference sequence). V lost 3 bases and J lost 0, with 8 bases in between. CDR3 DNA sequence: TGTGCCAGCAGCTTGCGACTTCTGAACACTGAAGCTTTCTTT. Translation: CASSLRLLNTEAFF.

This clone was detected only once. The CDR3 DNA reads TGTGCCAGCAGAGGAGGGAGCTCTGGGGCCAACGTCCTGACTTTC. Protein: CASRGGSSGANVLTF. V usage is TRBV7-9 and J usage is TRBJ2-6; possibly TRBD2 for D (6 bases). Germline V gene data show CDR1 as SEHNR and CDR2 as FQNEAQ (reference sequence). The V end was cut by 6 bases, the J end by 0 bases, with 9 bases between. This CDR3 spans 15 amino acids.

The chain recombines TRBV18 with TRBJ1-6, with 7 bases matching TRBD1. Germline trimming cut 6 bases from V and 0 bases from J; bases unmatched to any gene: 5. CDR1 is KGHSH and CDR2 is LQKENI in the germline V gene. The CDR3 spans 16 residues. CDR3 protein: CASSPTGSSYNSPLHF. In DNA form, the CDR3 reads TGTGCCAGCTCGCCGACAGGGAGCTCCTATAATTCACCCCTCCACTTT.

The rearrangement joins TRBV10-2 to TRBJ2-5; D perhaps matches TRBD1 (6 bases). Germline CDR1 WSHSY, CDR2 SAAADI. V was pared by 6 bases and J by 3 bases, with 14 bases between. This CDR3 comprises 14 residues. The DNA for the CDR3 is TGCGCCAGCAGGCGAGGGGACACCGAAGAGACCCAGTACTTC. It codes for CASRRGDTEETQYF.

This clone was counted between two and nine times. The chain couples TRBV3-1 (or the pseudogene TRBV3-2) to TRBJ2-6; the match to TRBD1 covers 7 bases. CDR3 length: 17 residues. Trimming cost V 4 bases and J 0 bases; bases outside gene matches: 6. Germline CDR1 LGHDT, CDR2 YNNKEL (reference sequence). Here the CDR3 reads CASSRRGQTSGANVLTF. CDR3 nucleotides: TGTGCCAGCAGCCGCCGGGGACAGACCTCTGGGGCCAACGTCCTGACTTTC.

The rearrangement links TRBV6-5 to TRBJ2-7; D gene uncertain. Trimming took off 6 bases at V and 1 base at J, with 13 bases between the two ends. The CDR3 contains 14 residues. Germline V CDR1 and CDR2: MNHEY, SVGAGI. This chain's CDR3 is CASSEVKQSYEQYF. The CDR3 nucleotides are TGTGCCAGCAGCGAGGTAAAGCAATCCTACGAGCAGTACTTC.

The chain combines TRBV7-3 with TRBJ2-1; 7 bases are shared with TRBD1. This CDR3 spans 16 amino acids. V was pared by 4 bases and J by 0 bases, with 6 bases of the junction left unmatched. Germline CDR1 SGHTA, CDR2 FQGTGA. As DNA, the CDR3 is TGTGCCAGCAGCTCCCGACAGGGAAGCTCCTACAATGAGCAGTTCTTC. It translates to CASSSRQGSSYNEQFF.